Listed below are T cell receptor beta chains from one sample, sequenced in a study of blood T cell repertoires in COVID-19. Only in-frame clones appear in the TCRdb table, and some are missing; sequencing was by immunoSEQ multiplex PCR. The sample holds 400,000 to 550,000 clones, about 85% seen once. The sequencing sample was made of PBMCs or T cells enriched from blood (not recorded which). The receptors here all came from a woman aged 18-29 years with acute COVID-19. Each CDR3 is given with its conserved first and last residue. The D gene is left open where the match is weak. Only part of the rows carry a size: once, few, many, or a class if the clone is expanded.

TRBJ1-2,.,.,TRBV12-3/TRBV12-4,CASSPHRGDGYTF,TGTGCCAGCAGTCCTCATCGAGGTGATGGCTACACCTTC
TRBJ2-3,TRBD1,few,TRBV7-9,CASRSARTGGTDTQYF,TGTGCCAGCAGGTCCGCTCGAACAGGGGGCACAGATACGCAGTATTTT
TRBJ2-1,TRBD2,.,TRBV24-1,CATSDSQKGTSGYNEQFF,TGTGCCACCAGTGATTCTCAAAAAGGGACTAGCGGATACAATGAGCAGTTCTTC
TRBJ1-1,.,.,TRBV29-1,CSVERQGETEAFF,TGCAGCGTTGAACGGCAGGGCGAAACTGAAGCTTTCTTT
TRBJ1-3,TRBD1,.,TRBV4-3,CASSYWTGETGNTIYF,TGCGCCAGCAGCTACTGGACAGGGGAGACTGGAAACACCATATATTTT
TRBJ2-1,TRBD1,.,TRBV7-9,CASSLGTGGYEQFF,TGTGCCAGCAGCTTAGGGACAGGGGGCTATGAGCAGTTCTTC
TRBJ1-4,TRBD1,.,TRBV28,CASSIQGWANEKLFF,TGTGCCAGCAGCATACAGGGGTGGGCTAATGAAAAACTGTTTTTT
TRBJ1-5,.,.,TRBV19,CASSMGLAVQPQHF,TGTGCCAGTAGTATGGGTTTAGCAGTTCAGCCCCAGCATTTT
TRBJ2-1,.,.,TRBV2,CASSPRLNYNEQFF,TGTGCCAGCAGTCCCCGACTGAACTACAATGAGCAGTTCTTC
TRBJ1-2,.,.,TRBV5-1,CASSLAEGWDYGYTF,TGCGCCAGCAGCTTGGCGGAGGGTTGGGACTATGGCTACACCTTC
TRBJ1-2,.,.,TRBV2,CATPGANYGYTF,TGTGCCACTCCAGGGGCTAACTATGGCTACACCTTC
TRBJ2-5,.,.,TRBV7-8,CASSPGRGQETQYF,TGTGCCAGCAGCCCGGGGCGGGGCCAAGAGACCCAGTACTTC
TRBJ2-2,.,.,TRBV7-9,CASSSRVRELFF,TGTGCCAGCAGCTCCAGGGTCCGGGAGCTGTTTTTT
TRBJ2-4,.,.,TRBV2,CASGLGLAKNIQYF,TGTGCCAGCGGCCTGGGGCTAGCCAAAAACATTCAGTACTTC
TRBJ2-5,TRBD2,.,TRBV6-5,CASRPGLAGTQYF,TGTGCCAGCAGACCCGGACTAGCGGGGACCCAGTACTTC
TRBJ2-7,.,.,TRBV10-1,CASSASGSYEQYF,TGCGCCAGCAGTGCCTCGGGGTCCTACGAGCAGTACTTC
TRBJ2-7,TRBD2,.,TRBV6-2/TRBV6-3,CASSGTSGTYEQYF,TGTGCCAGCAGCGGGACTAGCGGGACCTACGAGCAGTACTTC
TRBJ2-3,.,.,TRBV5-4,CASSLGLPTDTQYF,TGTGCCAGCAGCCTTGGACTACCCACAGATACGCAGTATTTT
TRBJ1-5,.,.,TRBV7-9,CASSLDYYQPQHF,TGTGCCAGCAGCTTAGATTACTATCAGCCCCAGCATTTT
TRBJ1-5,.,.,TRBV30,CAWTAPGASQPQHF,TGTGCCTGGACCGCCCCAGGGGCTAGTCAGCCCCAGCATTTT
TRBJ2-5,.,.,TRBV6-5,CASSFGGRTFGETQYF,TGTGCCAGCAGTTTTGGAGGGCGAACTTTCGGAGAGACCCAGTACTTC
TRBJ1-5,TRBD1,.,TRBV18,CASSASGGSQPQHF,TGTGCCAGCTCAGCCTCAGGGGGCAGTCAGCCCCAGCATTTT
TRBJ1-1,.,.,TRBV5-1,CASRAGETEAFF,TGCGCCAGCAGGGCAGGCGAGACTGAAGCTTTCTTT
TRBJ1-6,TRBD1,.,TRBV7-2,CASSFPDRVALPLHF,TGTGCCAGCAGTTTTCCGGACAGGGTGGCGTTACCCCTCCACTTT
TRBJ2-7,.,.,TRBV28,CASSFVGDYEQYF,TGTGCCAGCAGTTTCGTTGGAGATTACGAGCAGTACTTC
TRBJ1-2,.,.,TRBV5-8,CASSSTGDGYTF,TGTGCCAGCAGCTCCACAGGAGATGGCTACACCTTC
TRBJ1-6,.,.,TRBV5-5,CASSLDRYNSPLHF,TGTGCCAGCAGCTTGGACAGATATAATTCACCCCTCCACTTT
TRBJ1-2,TRBD1,.,TRBV19,CASTDGQAKGYTF,TGTGCCAGTACCGACGGACAGGCGAAAGGCTACACCTTC
TRBJ1-1,TRBD1,.,TRBV5-8,CASSYTGANTEAFF,TGTGCCAGCAGTTATACAGGGGCGAACACTGAAGCTTTCTTT
TRBJ1-1,.,.,TRBV9,CASSGAGGTEAFF,TGTGCCAGCAGCGGCGCGGGGGGCACTGAAGCTTTCTTT
TRBJ2-2,TRBD2,.,TRBV30,CAWSATGGSHSGELFF,TGTGCCTGGAGTGCGACGGGAGGGAGTCACAGCGGGGAGCTGTTTTTT
TRBJ2-7,TRBD2,.,TRBV28,CASSLGGVTYEQYF,TGTGCCAGCAGTTTGGGGGGGGTGACCTACGAGCAGTACTTC
TRBJ1-5,.,.,TRBV5-8,CASRYGQLNQPQHF,TGTGCCAGCAGGTACGGACAGCTAAATCAGCCCCAGCATTTT
TRBJ2-3,TRBD1,.,TRBV19,CASSGRGQRDTQYF,TGTGCCAGTAGCGGCAGGGGGCAGAGAGATACGCAGTATTTT
TRBJ1-2,TRBD1,.,TRBV7-2,CASSPLWAGGFDYGYTF,TGTGCCAGCAGCCCCCTTTGGGCAGGGGGTTTTGACTATGGCTACACCTTC
TRBJ1-4,.,.,TRBV30,CAWSRNEKLFF,TGTGCCTGGAGCCGGAATGAAAAACTGTTTTTT
TRBJ2-1,.,.,TRBV9,CASSVAPWGGRESNEQFF,TGTGCCAGCAGCGTAGCGCCTTGGGGGGGCAGGGAATCCAATGAGCAGTTCTTC
TRBJ1-2,TRBD1,.,TRBV4-1,CASRRGTGGRNGYTF,TGCGCCAGCAGACGCGGGACAGGGGGCAGGAATGGCTACACCTTC
TRBJ2-3,TRBD2,.,TRBV14,CASSPSGRIYF,TGTGCCAGCAGCCCCAGCGGGAGGATATATTTT
TRBJ2-7,TRBD2,.,TRBV27,CASSPGLAETYEQYF,TGTGCCAGCAGTCCCGGACTAGCGGAGACCTACGAGCAGTACTTC
TRBJ1-3,.,.,TRBV7-2,CASSLVWGLGGNTIYF,TGTGCCAGCAGCTTAGTGTGGGGGCTCGGTGGAAACACCATATATTTT
TRBJ2-7,TRBD1,.,TRBV7-9,CASSLRTGGKQYF,TGTGCCAGCAGCCTACGGACAGGGGGCAAGCAGTACTTC
TRBJ2-7,.,few,TRBV11-2,CASSSPPLYEQYF,TGTGCCAGCAGCTCTCCTCCTCTGTACGAGCAGTACTTC
TRBJ1-2,.,.,TRBV28,CASSPGAGDGYTF,TGTGCCAGCAGCCCCGGGGCGGGAGATGGCTACACCTTC
TRBJ2-1,.,.,TRBV7-3,CASSSQGGELTTEQFF,TGTGCCAGCAGCTCCCAGGGGGGAGAACTTACAACTGAGCAGTTCTTC
TRBJ1-4,.,.,TRBV19,CASSIPGRYNEKLFF,TGTGCCAGTAGTATACCAGGGCGCTATAATGAAAAACTGTTTTTT
TRBJ1-4,TRBD1,.,TRBV9,CASSPSGTGLEKLFF,TGTGCCAGCAGCCCCTCCGGGACAGGGCTAGAAAAACTGTTTTTT
TRBJ1-2,.,.,TRBV24-1,CATSDPQGGGYTF,TGTGCCACCAGTGATCCACAGGGTGGTGGCTACACCTTC
TRBJ2-6,.,.,TRBV27,CASSLRYRERVANVLTF,TGTGCCAGCAGTTTAAGGTACAGGGAACGGGTGGCCAACGTCCTGACTTTC
TRBJ2-3,.,.,TRBV19,CASSTTDTQYF,TGTGCCAGTAGTACGACAGATACGCAGTATTTT